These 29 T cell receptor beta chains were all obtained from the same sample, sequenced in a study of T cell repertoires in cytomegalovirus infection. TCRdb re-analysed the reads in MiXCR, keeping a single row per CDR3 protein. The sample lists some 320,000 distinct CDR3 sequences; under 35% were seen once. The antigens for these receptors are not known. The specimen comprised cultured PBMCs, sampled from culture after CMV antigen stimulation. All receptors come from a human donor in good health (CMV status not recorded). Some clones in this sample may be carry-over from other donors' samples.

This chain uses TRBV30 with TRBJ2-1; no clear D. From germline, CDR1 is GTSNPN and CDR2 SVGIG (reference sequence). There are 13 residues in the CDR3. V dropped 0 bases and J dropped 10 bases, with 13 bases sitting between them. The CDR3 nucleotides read TGTGCCTGGAGTGTACTGCAGTCGCGGGAGCAGTTCTTC. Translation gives CAWSVLQSREQFF.

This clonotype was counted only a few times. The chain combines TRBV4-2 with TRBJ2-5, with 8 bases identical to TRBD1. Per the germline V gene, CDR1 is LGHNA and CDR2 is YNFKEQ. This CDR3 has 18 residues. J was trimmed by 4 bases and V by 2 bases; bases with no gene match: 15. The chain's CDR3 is CASSQRQGNHVKGETQYF. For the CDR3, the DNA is TGTGCCAGCAGCCAACGACAGGGGAATCACGTAAAGGGAGAGACCCAGTACTTC.

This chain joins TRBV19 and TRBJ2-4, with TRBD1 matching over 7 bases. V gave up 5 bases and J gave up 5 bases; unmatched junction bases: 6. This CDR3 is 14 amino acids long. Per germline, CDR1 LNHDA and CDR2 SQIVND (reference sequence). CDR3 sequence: CASSPLGTENIQYF. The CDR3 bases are TGTGCCAGTAGTCCCCTGGGGACAGAAAACATTCAGTACTTC.

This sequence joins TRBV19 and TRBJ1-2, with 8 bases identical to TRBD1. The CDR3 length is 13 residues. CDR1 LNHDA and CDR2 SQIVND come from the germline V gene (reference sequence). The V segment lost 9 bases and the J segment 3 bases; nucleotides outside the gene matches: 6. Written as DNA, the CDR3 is TGTGCCAGCTCCGAGACAGGGGACTATGGCTACACCTTC. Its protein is CASSETGDYGYTF.

The CDR3 DNA is TGTGCCAGCAGTTATAAACAGGGGTCTGAAGCTTTCTTT. This gives the protein CASSYKQGSEAFF. This rearrangement joins TRBV7-2 to TRBJ1-1, with 7 bases lining up with TRBD1. This CDR3 is built from 13 residues. Germline V gene data show CDR1 as SGHTA and CDR2 as FQGNSA. The trim removed 6 bases at V and 6 bases at J, leaving 7 bases unmatched.

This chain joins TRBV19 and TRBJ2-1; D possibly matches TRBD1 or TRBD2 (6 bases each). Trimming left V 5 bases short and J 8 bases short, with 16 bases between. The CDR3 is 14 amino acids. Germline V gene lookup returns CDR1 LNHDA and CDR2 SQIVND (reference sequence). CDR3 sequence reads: CASSWGARSDEQFF. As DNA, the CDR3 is TGTGCCAGTAGTTGGGGGGCCCGGTCGGATGAGCAGTTCTTC.

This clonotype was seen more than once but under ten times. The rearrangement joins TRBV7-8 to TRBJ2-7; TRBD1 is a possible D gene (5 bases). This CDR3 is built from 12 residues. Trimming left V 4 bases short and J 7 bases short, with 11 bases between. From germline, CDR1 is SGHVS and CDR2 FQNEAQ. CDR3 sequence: CASSYQGVEQYF. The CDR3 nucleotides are TGTGCCAGCAGCTATCAAGGGGTAGAGCAGTACTTC.

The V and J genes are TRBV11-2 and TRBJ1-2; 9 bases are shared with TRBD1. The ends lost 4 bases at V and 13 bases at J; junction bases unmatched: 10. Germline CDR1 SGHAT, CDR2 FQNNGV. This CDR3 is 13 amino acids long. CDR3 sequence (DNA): TGTGCCAGCAGCTCCGACAGGGGGGGACAATGCACCTTC. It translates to CASSSDRGGQCTF.

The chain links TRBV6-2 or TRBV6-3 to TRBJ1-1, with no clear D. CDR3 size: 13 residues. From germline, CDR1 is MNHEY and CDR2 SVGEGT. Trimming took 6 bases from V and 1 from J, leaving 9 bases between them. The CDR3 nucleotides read TGTGCCAGCAGCAAGACACAGAACACTGAAGCTTTCTTT. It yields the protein CASSKTQNTEAFF.

In nucleotides, the CDR3 is TGTGCCAGCTCACCAGGGATAGGGGTCTACGAGCAGTACTTC. Its translation: CASSPGIGVYEQYF. This chain uses TRBV18 with TRBJ2-7; possibly TRBD1 for D (5 bases). The CDR3 spans 14 residues. V was trimmed by 2 bases and J by 3 bases, leaving 11 bases between them. Germline-derived CDR1 and CDR2 are KGHSH and LQKENI. The full variable domain, with the rest looked up from reference TRBV18 and TRBJ2-7, is NAGVMQNPRHLVRRRGQEARLRCSPMKGHSHVYWYRQLPEEGLKFMVYLQKENIIDESGMPKERFSAEFPKEGPSILRIQQVVRGDSAAYFCASSPGIGVYEQYFGPGTRLTVT.

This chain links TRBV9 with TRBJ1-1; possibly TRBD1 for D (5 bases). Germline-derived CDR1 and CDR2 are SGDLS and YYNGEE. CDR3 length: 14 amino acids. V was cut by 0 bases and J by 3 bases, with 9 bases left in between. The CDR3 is CASSVEGIHTEAFF. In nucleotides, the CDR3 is TGTGCCAGCAGCGTAGAGGGGATTCACACTGAAGCTTTCTTT.

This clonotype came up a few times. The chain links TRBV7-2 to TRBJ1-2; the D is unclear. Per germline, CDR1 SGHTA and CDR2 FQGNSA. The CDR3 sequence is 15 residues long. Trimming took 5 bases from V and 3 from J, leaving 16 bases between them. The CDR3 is CASSPTGGSDYGYTF. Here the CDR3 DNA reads TGTGCCAGCAGCCCAACCGGCGGGAGCGACTATGGCTACACCTTC.

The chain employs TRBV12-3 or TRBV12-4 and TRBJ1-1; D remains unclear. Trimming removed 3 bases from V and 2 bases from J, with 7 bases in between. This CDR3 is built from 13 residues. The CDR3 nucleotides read TGTGCCAGCAGTTTCTCCCAAAACACTGAAGCTTTCTTT. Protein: CASSFSQNTEAFF.

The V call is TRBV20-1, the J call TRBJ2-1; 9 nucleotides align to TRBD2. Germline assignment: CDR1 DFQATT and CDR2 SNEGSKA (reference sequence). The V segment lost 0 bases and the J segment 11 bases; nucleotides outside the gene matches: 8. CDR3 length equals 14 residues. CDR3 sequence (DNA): TGCAGTGCTAGAGATTTGGATAGCGGGAGAAAGCAGTTCTTC. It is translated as CSARDLDSGRKQFF.

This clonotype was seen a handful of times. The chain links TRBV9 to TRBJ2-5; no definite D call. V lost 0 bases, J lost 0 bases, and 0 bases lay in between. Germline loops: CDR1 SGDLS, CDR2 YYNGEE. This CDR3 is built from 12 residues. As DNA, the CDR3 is TGTGCCAGCAGCGTAGACCAAGAGACCCAGTACTTC. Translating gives CASSVDQETQYF.

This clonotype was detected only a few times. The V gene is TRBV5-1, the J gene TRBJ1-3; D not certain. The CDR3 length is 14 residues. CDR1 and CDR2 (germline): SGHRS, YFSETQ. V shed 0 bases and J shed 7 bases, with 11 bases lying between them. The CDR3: CASSLEGYFNTIYF. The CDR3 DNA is TGCGCCAGCAGCTTGGAAGGGTACTTCAACACCATATATTTT.

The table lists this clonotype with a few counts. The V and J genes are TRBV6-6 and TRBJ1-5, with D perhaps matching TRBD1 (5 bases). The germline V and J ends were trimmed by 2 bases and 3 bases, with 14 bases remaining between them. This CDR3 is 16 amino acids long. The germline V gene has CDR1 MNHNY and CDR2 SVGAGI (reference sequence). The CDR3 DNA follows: TGTGCCAGCAGTTACCCCGAGGCAGGGCACAATCAGCCCCAGCATTTT. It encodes CASSYPEAGHNQPQHF.

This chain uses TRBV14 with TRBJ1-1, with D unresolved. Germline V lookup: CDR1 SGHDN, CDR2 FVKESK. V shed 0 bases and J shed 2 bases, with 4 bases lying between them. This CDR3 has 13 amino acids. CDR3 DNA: TGTGCCAGCAGCCAAGAGGTAAACACTGAAGCTTTCTTT. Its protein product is CASSQEVNTEAFF.

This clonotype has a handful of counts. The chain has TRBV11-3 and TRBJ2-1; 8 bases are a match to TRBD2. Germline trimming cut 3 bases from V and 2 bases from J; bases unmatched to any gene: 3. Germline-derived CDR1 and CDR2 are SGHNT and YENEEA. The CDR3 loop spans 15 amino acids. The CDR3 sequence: CASSFRSGTYNEQFF. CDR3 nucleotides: TGTGCCAGCAGCTTTCGTAGCGGGACCTACAATGAGCAGTTCTTC.

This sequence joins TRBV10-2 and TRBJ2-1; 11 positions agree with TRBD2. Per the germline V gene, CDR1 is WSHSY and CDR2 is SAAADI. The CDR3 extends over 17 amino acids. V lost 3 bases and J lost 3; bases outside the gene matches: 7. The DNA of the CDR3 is TGCGCCAGCAGTGACTCCGGGACTAGCGGATTCTACAATGAGCAGTTCTTC. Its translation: CASSDSGTSGFYNEQFF.

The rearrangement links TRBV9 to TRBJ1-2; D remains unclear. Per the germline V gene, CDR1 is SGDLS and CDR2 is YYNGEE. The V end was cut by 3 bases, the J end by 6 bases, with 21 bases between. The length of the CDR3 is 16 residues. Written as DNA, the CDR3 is TGTGCCAGCAGCGCCAGACTCGTTCATTCCCCTGATGGCTACACCTTC. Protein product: CASSARLVHSPDGYTF.

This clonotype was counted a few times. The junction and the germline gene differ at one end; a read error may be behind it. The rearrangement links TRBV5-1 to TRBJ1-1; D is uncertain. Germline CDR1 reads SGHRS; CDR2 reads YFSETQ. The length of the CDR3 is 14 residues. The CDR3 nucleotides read TGTGCCAGCAGCCTAGGTTCCGGAGGCACTGAAGCTTTCTTT. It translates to CASSLGSGGTEAFF.

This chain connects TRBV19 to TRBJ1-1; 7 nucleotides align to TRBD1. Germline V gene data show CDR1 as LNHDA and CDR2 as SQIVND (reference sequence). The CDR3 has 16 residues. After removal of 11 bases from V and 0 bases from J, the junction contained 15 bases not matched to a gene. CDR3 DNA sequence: TGTGCCTCCCAGAAGGGGGCGGGGATGGTGAACACTGAAGCTTTCTTT. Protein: CASQKGAGMVNTEAFF. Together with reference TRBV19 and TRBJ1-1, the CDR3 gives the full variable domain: DGGITQSPKYLFRKEGQNVTLSCEQNLNHDAMYWYRQDPGQGLRLIYYSQIVNDFQKGDIAEGYSVSREKKESFPLTVTSAQKNPTAFYLCASQKGAGMVNTEAFFGQGTRLTVV.

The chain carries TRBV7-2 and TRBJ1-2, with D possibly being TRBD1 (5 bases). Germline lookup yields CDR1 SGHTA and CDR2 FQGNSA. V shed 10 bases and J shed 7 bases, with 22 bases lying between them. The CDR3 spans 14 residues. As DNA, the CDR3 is TGTGCCACAACGAGACAGTCGGGTGTGGCTGGCTACACCTTC. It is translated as CATTRQSGVAGYTF.

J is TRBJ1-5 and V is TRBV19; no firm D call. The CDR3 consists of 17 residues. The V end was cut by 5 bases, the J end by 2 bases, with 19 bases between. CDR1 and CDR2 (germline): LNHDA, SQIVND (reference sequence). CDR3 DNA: TGTGCCAGTAGTCTCAAGTCCAATGAACGGGGCAATCAGCCCCAGCATTTT. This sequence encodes CASSLKSNERGNQPQHF.

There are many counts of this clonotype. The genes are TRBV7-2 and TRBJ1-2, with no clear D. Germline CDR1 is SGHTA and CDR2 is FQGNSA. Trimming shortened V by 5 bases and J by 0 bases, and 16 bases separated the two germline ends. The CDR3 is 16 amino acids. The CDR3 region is CASSKDRTYTNYGYTF. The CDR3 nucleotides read TGTGCCAGCAGCAAGGACCGGACGTACACTAACTATGGCTACACCTTC.

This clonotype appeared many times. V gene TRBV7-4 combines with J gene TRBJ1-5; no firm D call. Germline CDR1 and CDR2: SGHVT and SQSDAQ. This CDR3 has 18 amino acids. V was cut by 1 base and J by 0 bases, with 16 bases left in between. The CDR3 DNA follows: TGTGCCAGCAGCTTAGGGCTCAATGAGGCGTATAGCAATCAGCCCCAGCATTTT. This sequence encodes CASSLGLNEAYSNQPQHF.

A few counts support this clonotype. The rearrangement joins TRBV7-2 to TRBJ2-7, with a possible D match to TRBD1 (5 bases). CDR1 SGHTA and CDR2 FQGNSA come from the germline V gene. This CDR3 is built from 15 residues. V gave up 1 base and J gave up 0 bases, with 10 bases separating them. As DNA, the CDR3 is TGTGCCAGCAGCTTAGTGGTCCAGGGCTCCTACGAGCAGTACTTC. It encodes CASSLVVQGSYEQYF.

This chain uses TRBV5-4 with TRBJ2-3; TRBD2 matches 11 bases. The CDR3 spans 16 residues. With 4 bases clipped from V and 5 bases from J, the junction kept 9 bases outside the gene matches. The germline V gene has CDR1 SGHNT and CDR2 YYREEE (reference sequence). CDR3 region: CASSPRVAGGGDTQYF. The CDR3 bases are TGTGCCAGCAGCCCCCGGGTAGCGGGGGGGGGAGATACGCAGTATTTT.